This TCR beta chain emerged from a study of blood T cell repertoires in COVID-19. Background on the study: Sample material is recorded as cDNA or gDNA derived from T cells, B-cell-depleted T cells, or PBMCs.

Assay used: immunoSEQ multiplex PCR; TCRdb lists only in-frame clones, some missing. Of 400,000 to 450,000 clones listed, around 91% were seen once; the top ten hold around 1.1%. With V trimmed by 5 bases and J by 1 base, 11 bases remained unmatched. Germline assignment: CDR1 MDHEN and CDR2 SYDVKM. This CDR3 comprises 17 residues. Those who participated ranged in age from 18 to 89 years and resided in approximately 26 US areas. Symptom resolution, clearance, or two negative PCRs marked donors in Cohort 3 as recovered. The clonotype originates from a man between 25 and 39 years old who had recovered from COVID-19. The source material was PBMCs or T cells enriched from blood (not recorded which). This chain joins TRBV28 and TRBJ1-5; 7 nucleotides line up with TRBD1. This CDR3 reads CASSVTSGGKSNQPQHF. The CDR3 DNA follows: TGTGCCAGCAGTGTTACCTCAGGGGGGAAGAGCAATCAGCCCCAGCATTTT.